This T cell receptor beta chain was identified during a study of CD8 T cells in ankylosing spondylitis. Notes on the study in general: Earlier work had already found some motif variants in reactive arthritis synovial fluid and blood. Ankylosing spondylitis blood seemed to carry a telltale TCR beta motif made of fewer than 10 highly homologous variants.

In this sample, this clonotype turned up a few times. What it binds is not known. Germline V gene data show CDR1 as DFQATT and CDR2 as SNEGSKA (reference sequence). The CDR3 is 16 amino acids. V shed 3 bases and J shed 8 bases, with 25 bases lying between them. TCRdb redid the calling of the 5' RACE reads with MiXCR, one entry per CDR3 protein. The profile shows approximately 300,000 distinct CDR3 sequences, less than 9.5% of them singletons. The sequenced material came from blood, either unsorted or a sorted T cell fraction (not recorded which). The source of this sequence is a male donor with ankylosing spondylitis. The chain joins TRBV20-1 to TRBJ1-2; D uncertain. The CDR3, as DNA: TGCAGTGCTAGGGGTACAACAGCTATAGGAGTATTGGGCTACACCTTC. Its translation is CSARGTTAIGVLGYTF.